These 25 T cell receptor beta chains were all obtained from the same sample, sequenced in a study of Tregs in tolerant kidney transplant recipients. Produced via immunoSEQ multiplex PCR; TCRdb's table is partial and in-frame only. The ten most abundant clones cover 1.8% of a sample with some 29,000 clones. Related graft donors supplied nonmyeloablative bone marrow transplants, and mixed chimerism was transient. The specimen comprised CD4+ T cells from blood (PBMCs), sampled 24 months after the transplant. The receptors here all came from a human patient who received a combined kidney and bone marrow transplant. The T cells may partly be graft donor cells.

A note on this clone: The read gets to within 3 residues of the CDR3 end, and the germline J gene fills in the rest. The J gene is TRBJ1-1, the V gene TRBV20-1; 7 bases align to TRBD1. The CDR3 is 14 amino acids. J lost 1 base, V lost 5 bases, and 7 bases had no gene match. Germline CDR1 and CDR2: DFQATT and SNEGSKA (reference sequence). The sequenced CDR3 bases are TGCAGTGCTGGGAGGGGGCGCGGGAACACTGAA. Protein: CSAGRGRGNTE. The entire CDR3 protein reads CSAGRGRGNTEAFF.

As for this clone: The read terminates 3 residues before the CDR3 end, so the remaining end is supplied by the germline J gene. V usage is TRBV5-6 and J usage is TRBJ1-2, with a possible D match to TRBD1 (5 bases). The CDR3 has 13 amino acids. The germline V gene has CDR1 SGHDT and CDR2 YYEEEE. Incomplete CDR3 DNA: TGTGCCAGCAGCTTCGGGCAGGGTGTCGGC. Its translation: CASSFGQGVG. The entire CDR3 is CASSFGQGVGYTF.

A word on this clone: The CDR3 is cut off 3 residues early in the read; its end comes from the germline J gene. The rearrangement links TRBV20-1 to TRBJ1-6, with 9 bases identical to TRBD1. V dropped 3 bases and J dropped 7; count of bases not matched to a gene: 13. CDR3 length equals 17 residues. Germline CDR1 is DFQATT and CDR2 is SNEGSKA (reference sequence). Partial CDR3 DNA: TGCAGTGCTAGCTCGGGGACGGGACAGGGAAGAAATTCACCC. Its translation is CSASSGTGQGRNSP. From start to end, the CDR3 is CSASSGTGQGRNSPLHF.

A note on this clone: The observed sequence ends 3 residues before the CDR3 terminus, with the missing tail filled in from the germline J gene. The chain is built from TRBV29-1 and TRBJ2-4; possible D gene TRBD1, 5 bases. Germline V gives CDR1 SQVTM, CDR2 ANQGSEA. V was cut by 4 bases and J by 3 bases, with 13 bases left in between. There are 14 residues in the CDR3. The CDR3 region is CSVGGYYDKNIQYF. The sequenced part of the CDR3 DNA is TGCAGCGTTGGGGGCTATTATGACAAAAACATT. Supplemented by reference TRBV29-1 and TRBJ2-4, the full variable domain reads SAVISQKPSRDICQRGTSLTIQCQVDSQVTMMFWYRQQPGQSLTLIATANQGSEATYESGFVIDKFPISRPNLTFSTLTVSNMSPEDSSIYLCSVGGYYDKNIQYFGAGTRLSVL.

For this clone: The read falls 3 residues short of the CDR3 end, and the missing part is taken from the germline J gene. V usage is TRBV30 and J usage is TRBJ2-3; D perhaps matches TRBD1 (6 bases). The CDR3 runs to 13 residues. Trimming took 0 bases from V and 5 from J, leaving 9 bases between them. The germline V gene encodes CDR1 GTSNPN and CDR2 SVGIG (reference sequence). CDR3 residues: CAWSVGAIDTQYF. CDR3 bases read: TGTGCCTGGAGTGTGGGGGCCATAGATACG.

The sequenced part of the CDR3 DNA is TGTGCCAGCAGCTCCGTCGTCTTGAACACTGAA. This codes for CASSSVVLNTE. The whole CDR3 sequence is CASSSVVLNTEAFF. The chain is built from TRBV2 and TRBJ1-1; no firm D call. The CDR3 end lies 3 residues beyond the end of the read and is filled in from the germline J gene. Germline CDR1 is SNHLY and CDR2 is FYNNEI. The V and J ends lost 6 bases and 0 bases respectively, with 11 bases between them. The CDR3 consists of 14 residues.

Regarding this clone: The CDR3 end is not reached by the read, which stops 3 residues before it; the germline J gene fills it in. The J gene is TRBJ2-5, the V gene TRBV20-1; D gene unclear. Germline V lookup: CDR1 DFQATT, CDR2 SNEGSKA (reference sequence). This CDR3 is 12 amino acids long. V shed 0 bases and J shed 4 bases, with 6 bases lying between them. The CDR3 sequence: CSARDDLETQYF. Partial CDR3 DNA: TGCAGTGCTAGAGATGACTTAGAGACC.

Worth noting for this clone: The read finishes 3 residues shy of the CDR3 end, and the germline J gene is used to complete it. The chain has TRBV5-1 and TRBJ2-3; maybe TRBD2 (5 bases). Trimming removed 0 bases at V and 7 bases at J, with 15 bases between. Germline V gene data show CDR1 as SGHRS and CDR2 as YFSETQ. CDR3 size: 15 residues. The CDR3 reads CASSLEAGLANTQYF. Partial CDR3 DNA: TGCGCCAGCAGCTTGGAGGCGGGCCTCGCTAATACG.

To note about this clone: The missing CDR3 end, 3 residues past where the read stops, is filled in from the germline J gene. The chain uses TRBV30 and TRBJ1-4; no reliable D call. The germline V gene encodes CDR1 GTSNPN and CDR2 SVGIG (reference sequence). CDR3 length: 13 residues. The V end lost 0 bases, the J end lost 8 bases, and 10 bases lay between the germline ends. The covered CDR3 bases are TGTGCCTGGAGTGTACAACTGCGGGAAAAA. Residues: CAWSVQLREK. The entire CDR3 is CAWSVQLREKLFF.

About this clone: The observed sequence ends 3 residues before the CDR3 terminus, with the missing tail filled in from the germline J gene. The chain carries TRBV12-3 or TRBV12-4 and TRBJ2-4, with TRBD1 as a possible D gene (5 bases). Trimming took 5 bases from V and 0 from J, leaving 14 bases between them. The CDR3 is made up of 16 amino acids. The part of the CDR3 DNA that was read is TGTGCCAGCAGTCCCCAGGGAACCCTAGCCAAAAACATT. It translates to CASSPQGTLAKNI. The whole CDR3 region reads CASSPQGTLAKNIQYF.

On this clone: The read finishes 3 residues shy of the CDR3 end, and the germline J gene is used to complete it. The chain joins TRBV29-1 to TRBJ2-2; tentative D call: TRBD2 (5 bases). Looked up from germline, CDR1 is SQVTM and CDR2 is ANQGSEA. Trimming stripped 6 bases from V and 4 bases from J, with 15 bases between. This CDR3 spans 14 amino acids. The CDR3 sequence: CSVTEGLFTGELFF. The CDR3 bases that were read are TGCAGCGTAACCGAGGGCCTTTTCACCGGGGAG.

Of note for this clone: The CDR3 is cut off 3 residues early in the read; its end comes from the germline J gene. The chain carries TRBV5-6 and TRBJ2-7; D tentatively reads TRBD1 or TRBD2 (5 bases each). CDR3 length equals 14 residues. Germline V gene data show CDR1 as SGHDT and CDR2 as YYEEEE. Trimming took 1 base from V and 6 from J, leaving 14 bases between them. The CDR3: CASSLSRVGVEQYF. The sequenced CDR3 bases are TGTGCCAGCAGCTTGAGCAGGGTGGGAGTCGAG.

Worth noting for this clone: The sequence runs out 3 residues before the end of the CDR3; the remainder is reconstructed from the germline J gene. This rearrangement joins TRBV5-1 to TRBJ2-3, with 12 nucleotides matching TRBD2. The CDR3 has 15 residues. Germline CDR1 and CDR2: SGHRS and YFSETQ. The CDR3 loop reads CASSLDLAGGRTQYF. CDR3 DNA, as far as it was read: TGCGCCAGCAGCTTGGACCTAGCGGGAGGGCGGACG.

As to this clone: Read data end 3 residues before the CDR3 end; the end is taken from the germline J gene. V and J are TRBV20-1 and TRBJ1-5; no firm D call. This CDR3 comprises 12 residues. The V end lost 3 bases, the J end lost 4 bases, and 7 bases lay between the germline ends. Germline V gene sequence: CDR1 DFQATT, CDR2 SNEGSKA (reference sequence). Here the CDR3 reads CSASQENQPQHF. The part of the CDR3 DNA that was read is TGCAGTGCTAGCCAGGAGAATCAGCCC.

Worth noting for this clone: The read terminates 3 residues before the CDR3 end, so the remaining end is supplied by the germline J gene. The chain has TRBV5-1 and TRBJ2-1, with 7 positions matching TRBD2. Per germline, CDR1 SGHRS and CDR2 YFSETQ. Losses at the gene ends were 5 bases for V and 7 bases for J; bases not matched to a gene: 12. The CDR3 is 15 residues long. Partial CDR3 DNA: TGCGCCAGCAGTACGGGGACTATGGGAAGAAATGAG. Protein sequence: CASSTGTMGRNE. The complete CDR3 protein is CASSTGTMGRNEQFF.

Notes on this clone: The CDR3 end is not reached by the read, which stops 3 residues before it; the germline J gene fills it in. The V gene is TRBV20-1, the J gene TRBJ2-5, with D maybe TRBD2 (6 bases). V was pared by 6 bases and J by 4 bases, with 18 bases between. The germline gives CDR1 DFQATT, CDR2 SNEGSKA (reference sequence). There are 14 residues in the CDR3. The CDR3 DNA, read in part, is TGCAGTGCAGCGCAGACTACGCGGGGAGAGACC. This gives the protein CSAAQTTRGET. The CDR3 as a whole reads CSAAQTTRGETQYF.

As regards this clone: The observed sequence ends 3 residues before the CDR3 terminus, with the missing tail filled in from the germline J gene. The chain combines TRBV10-3 with TRBJ2-3; possibly TRBD2 for D (5 bases). Germline V gene lookup returns CDR1 ENHRY and CDR2 SYGVKD. The CDR3 has 13 residues. V dropped 9 bases and J dropped 7 bases, with 17 bases sitting between them. CDR3 region: CAILTSDSHTQYF. CDR3 bases read: TGTGCCATACTGACCTCGGACTCCCATACG.

With regard to this clone: The read terminates 3 residues before the CDR3 end, so the remaining end is supplied by the germline J gene. The rearrangement links TRBV5-1 to TRBJ2-5, with D possibly being TRBD2 (6 bases). CDR3 length equals 16 residues. Germline loops: CDR1 SGHRS, CDR2 YFSETQ. The V end was cut by 0 bases, the J end by 5 bases, with 17 bases between. Incomplete CDR3 DNA: TGCGCCAGCAGCTTGGAGGAGGCGGGGACTGGGGAGACC. This codes for CASSLEEAGTGET. The CDR3 as a whole reads CASSLEEAGTGETQYF.

On this clone: The CDR3 extends 3 residues past the end of the read, so its final part is completed from the germline J gene. Other nucleotide sequences in the sample specify the same CDR3. V is TRBV6-2 or TRBV6-3 and J is TRBJ2-2; D gene unclear. This CDR3 comprises 13 residues. V lost 5 bases, J lost 3 bases, and 7 bases lay in between. Germline-derived CDR1 and CDR2 are MNHEY and SVGEGT. CDR3 DNA, as far as it was read: TGTGCCAGCAGTCAGGAAGACACCGGGGAG. This sequence encodes CASSQEDTGE. The entire CDR3 is CASSQEDTGELFF.

Comment on this clone: Sequencing ends 3 residues short of the CDR3 end; the germline J gene provides the rest. The chain recombines TRBV5-1 with TRBJ2-2, with D possibly called TRBD1 or TRBD2 (5 bases each). Germline values: CDR1 SGHRS, CDR2 YFSETQ. The CDR3 consists of 17 residues. V was cut by 0 bases and J by 6 bases, with 18 bases left in between. The DNA read from the CDR3 is TGCGCCAGCAGCTTGGCCAAGAGGGGATGGTATGCCGGGGAG. It yields the protein CASSLAKRGWYAGE. The complete CDR3 reads CASSLAKRGWYAGELFF. The full variable domain, completed using reference TRBV5-1 and TRBJ2-2, is KAGVTQTPRYLIKTRGQQVTLSCSPISGHRSVSWYQQTPGQGLQFLFEYFSETQRNKGNFPGRFSGRQFSNSRSEMNVSTLELGDSALYLCASSLAKRGWYAGELFFGEGSRLTVL.

This clone registers medium-sized by frequency. The DNA ends 3 residues before the CDR3 does, and the rest of the CDR3 is filled in from the germline J gene. This sequence joins TRBV6-1 and TRBJ2-5, with TRBD2 identical over 12 bases. This CDR3 has 14 residues. The germline V gene has CDR1 MNHNS and CDR2 SASEGT. The trim removed 4 bases at V and 5 bases at J, leaving 2 bases unmatched. The CDR3 bases that were read are TGTGCCAGCAGTGCTAGCGGGAGGGGGGAGACC. Protein product: CASSASGRGET. The whole CDR3 is CASSASGRGETQYF.

Concerning this clone itself: The junction and the germline gene differ at one end; a read error may be behind it. Coverage ceases 3 residues before the CDR3 finishes, and the germline J gene fills in the end. Other DNA sequences from this sample encode an identical CDR3 as well. The chain employs TRBV7-2 and TRBJ1-1, with D possibly TRBD1 on 5 matching bases. CDR3 length: 13 amino acids. Germline lookup yields CDR1 SGHTA and CDR2 FQGNSA. CDR3 sequence: CASSIDRNTEAFF. The CDR3 DNA, read in part, is TGTGCTAGCAGCATTGACAGGAACACTGAA.

In regard to this clone: Sequencing ends 3 residues short of the CDR3 end; the germline J gene provides the rest. The chain employs TRBV19 and TRBJ2-7; 8 bases fit TRBD2. Germline V gene data show CDR1 as LNHDA and CDR2 as SQIVND (reference sequence). The CDR3 sequence is 15 residues long. Losses at the gene ends were 2 bases for V and 4 bases for J; bases not matched to a gene: 7. Here the CDR3 reads CASSITGTSIYEQYF. The part of the CDR3 DNA that was read is TGTGCCAGTAGTATAACCGGGACTAGTATTTACGAG. Variable domain in full (rest from reference TRBV19 and TRBJ2-7): DGGITQSPKYLFRKEGQNVTLSCEQNLNHDAMYWYRQDPGQGLRLIYYSQIVNDFQKGDIAEGYSVSREKKESFPLTVTSAQKNPTAFYLCASSITGTSIYEQYFGPGTRLTVT.

Comments on this clone: The read falls 3 residues short of the CDR3 end, and the missing part is taken from the germline J gene. The rearrangement links TRBV18 to TRBJ2-7, with TRBD2 matching 11 bases. Per germline, CDR1 KGHSH and CDR2 LQKENI. This CDR3 has 17 amino acids. V was clipped by 0 bases and J by 4 bases; unmatched bases: 8. CDR3 protein: CASSPPVAGGPRYEQYF. CDR3 bases read: TGTGCCAGCTCACCACCCGTAGCGGGAGGGCCAAGGTACGAG.

About this clone itself: The read ends 3 residues before the CDR3 terminus; that terminus is restored from the germline J gene. V is TRBV5-1 and J is TRBJ2-2; 8 bases are a match to TRBD2. The V and J ends lost 2 bases and 0 bases, in that order; junction bases with no gene match: 3. CDR1 and CDR2 from the germline V gene are SGHRS and YFSETQ. The CDR3 length is 16 residues. The sequenced part of the CDR3 DNA is TGCGCCAGCAGCTTCCTAGCGGGTGCGAACACCGGGGAG. Protein: CASSFLAGANTGE. In full, the CDR3 is CASSFLAGANTGELFF.